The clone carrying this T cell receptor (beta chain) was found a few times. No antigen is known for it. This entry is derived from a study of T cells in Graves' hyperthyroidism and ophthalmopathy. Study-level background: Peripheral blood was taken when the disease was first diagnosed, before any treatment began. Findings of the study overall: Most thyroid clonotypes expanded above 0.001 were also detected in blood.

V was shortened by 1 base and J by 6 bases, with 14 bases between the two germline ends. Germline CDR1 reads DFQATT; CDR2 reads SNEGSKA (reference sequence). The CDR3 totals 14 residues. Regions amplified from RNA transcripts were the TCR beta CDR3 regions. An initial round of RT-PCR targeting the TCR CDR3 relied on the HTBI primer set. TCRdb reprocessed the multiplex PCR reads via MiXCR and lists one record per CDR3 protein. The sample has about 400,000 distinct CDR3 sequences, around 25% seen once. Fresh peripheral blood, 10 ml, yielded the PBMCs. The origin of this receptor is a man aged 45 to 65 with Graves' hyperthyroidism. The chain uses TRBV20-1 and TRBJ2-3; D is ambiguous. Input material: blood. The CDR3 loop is CSARAPSSPDTQYF. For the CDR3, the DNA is TGCAGTGCTAGAGCTCCCTCCAGTCCGGATACGCAGTATTTT.